Shown below are 26 T cell receptor beta chains from a single sample sequenced in a study of beta chain bispecific antibodies for T cell cancers. One entry per CDR3 protein, called by TCRdb with MiXCR from the 5' RACE reads. Counted here are some 17,000 distinct CDR3 sequences, about 2.2% occurring once; the ten biggest clones make up about 7.1%. Study results and caveats: The leukemia cells, rather than normal T cells, gave most of the targeted TRBV signal.

Either OKT3 anti-CD3 antibody or CD3/CD28 beads expanded T cells from blood mononuclear cells over roughly 3 days. These receptors lack a known antigen. Sample: healthy donor T cells cultured with leukemia cells. The receptors stem from a human donor in good health. Some clones in this sample may be carry-over from other donors' samples.

This clonotype was observed at least ten times. V usage is TRBV2 and J usage is TRBJ2-5; D is undetermined. V lost 2 bases and J 5 bases, leaving 12 bases between the germline ends. The CDR3 extends over 14 amino acids. The germline gives CDR1 SNHLY, CDR2 FYNNEI. This CDR3 is CASSEFGVGETQYF. The DNA of the CDR3 is TGTGCCAGCAGTGAATTTGGAGTGGGGGAGACCCAGTACTTC.

This clonotype was observed at least ten times. The chain employs TRBV29-1 and TRBJ2-7; TRBD2 might be the D (7 bases). The CDR3 length is 12 residues. Germline CDR1 SQVTM, CDR2 ANQGSEA. Trimming removed 4 bases at V and 5 bases at J, with 12 bases between. CDR3 sequence (DNA): TGCAGCGTTGTGGGGGGGCCTCACGAGCAGTACTTC. This translates into CSVVGGPHEQYF.

This clonotype has at least ten counts. V usage is TRBV3-1 and J usage is TRBJ2-3, with 9 bases that match TRBD1. Germline V gene data show CDR1 as LGHDT and CDR2 as YNNKEL (reference sequence). The length of the CDR3 is 16 residues. With 1 base clipped from V and 3 bases from J, the junction kept 5 bases outside the gene matches. The chain's CDR3 is CASSQGAGQGTDTQYF. CDR3 DNA: TGTGCCAGCAGCCAAGGGGCGGGACAGGGAACAGATACGCAGTATTTT.

This clonotype was detected many times. This rearrangement joins TRBV7-2 to TRBJ2-7; no clear D gene. From germline, CDR1 is SGHTA and CDR2 FQGNSA. Deletions cut 1 base from V and 3 bases from J, with 13 bases between. CDR3 size: 15 residues. Here the CDR3 reads CASSLGAGVGYEQYF. The CDR3 DNA sequence: TGTGCCAGCAGCTTAGGGGCTGGGGTGGGCTACGAGCAGTACTTC.

This clonotype was recorded at least ten times. This sequence joins TRBV28 and TRBJ2-5; a possible D gene is TRBD2 (5 bases). Germline-derived CDR1 and CDR2 are MDHEN and SYDVKM. The CDR3 loop spans 14 amino acids. The germline V and J ends were trimmed by 6 bases and 6 bases, with 17 bases remaining between them. The CDR3 sequence: CASSPPSGWQTQYF. For the CDR3, the DNA is TGTGCCAGCAGCCCCCCTTCGGGGTGGCAGACCCAGTACTTC.

This clonotype occurred many times. The chain joins TRBV20-1 to TRBJ2-1; D gene uncertain. V lost 5 bases, J lost 1 base, and 9 bases lay in between. CDR3 length: 13 amino acids. Germline V gives CDR1 DFQATT, CDR2 SNEGSKA (reference sequence). CDR3 DNA sequence: TGCAGTGCTCCCCGGAAGTCCTACAATGAGCAGTTCTTC. Its protein is CSAPRKSYNEQFF.

In this sample, this clonotype turned up many times. The chain uses TRBV5-1 and TRBJ2-2, with D perhaps given as TRBD1 or TRBD2 (6 bases each). Germline V gives CDR1 SGHRS, CDR2 YFSETQ. V was trimmed by 0 bases and J by 1 base, leaving 10 bases between them. This CDR3 region has 16 residues. CDR3 in DNA: TGCGCCAGCAGCTTGGCCGGGGGACAGAACACCGGGGAGCTGTTTTTT. Its protein product is CASSLAGGQNTGELFF.

There are many counts of this clonotype. This chain joins TRBV12-3 or TRBV12-4 and TRBJ2-2; D is uncertain. Trimming left V 3 bases short and J 7 bases short, with 9 bases between. The CDR3 spans 13 residues. CDR3 sequence: CASSFGVGGELFF. The CDR3 DNA follows: TGTGCCAGCAGTTTTGGGGTTGGCGGGGAGCTGTTTTTT.

This clonotype was seen many times. The V call is TRBV7-2, the J call TRBJ1-3; D is perhaps TRBD1 (5 bases). This CDR3 spans 23 amino acids. Per germline, CDR1 SGHTA and CDR2 FQGNSA. Trimming stripped 1 base from V and 1 base from J, with 32 bases between. As DNA, the CDR3 is TGTGCCAGCAGCTTAGTCGAATACAGGTTCACCCCTGGTAAGCGCCAGTCTGGAAACACCATATATTTT. Its protein is CASSLVEYRFTPGKRQSGNTIYF.

Many counts were recorded for this clonotype. The J gene is TRBJ2-1, the V gene TRBV20-1; 8 bases are a match to TRBD2. V trimming: 1 base; J trimming: 0 bases; junction bases outside the gene matches: 8. Germline V gene sequence: CDR1 DFQATT, CDR2 SNEGSKA (reference sequence). CDR3 length: 17 amino acids. The CDR3 loop is CSARAGGQFFSYNEQFF. CDR3 bases: TGCAGTGCTAGAGCGGGGGGGCAATTCTTCTCCTACAATGAGCAGTTCTTC.

There are a few counts of this clonotype. Possible read error: a much larger clone is one base away. This chain connects TRBV19 to TRBJ1-5, with a tentative D call TRBD1 (5 bases). V lost 9 bases to trimming and J lost 2 bases, with 14 bases between them. The CDR3 is made up of 14 amino acids. Germline lookup yields CDR1 LNHDA and CDR2 SQIVND (reference sequence). CDR3 in DNA: TGTGCCAGCGGTTGGGGCCCTGGCAATCAGCCCCAGCATTTT. It yields the protein CASGWGPGNQPQHF.

This clonotype was seen many times. The chain joins TRBV12-3 or TRBV12-4 to TRBJ2-7, with 8 bases fitting TRBD2. The V segment lost 6 bases and the J segment 0 bases; nucleotides outside the gene matches: 7. The CDR3 extends over 15 amino acids. CDR3 sequence: CASSNSGGSSYEQYF. CDR3 DNA sequence: TGTGCCAGCAGCAACTCGGGGGGGAGCTCCTACGAGCAGTACTTC.

This clonotype has at least ten counts. The chain carries TRBV2 and TRBJ1-2; D is ambiguous. CDR3 size: 18 residues. V shed 0 bases and J shed 9 bases, with 26 bases lying between them. Germline values: CDR1 SNHLY, CDR2 FYNNEI. The DNA for the CDR3 is TGTGCCAGCAGTGAAGCCCTTTTCCTCGGGGATGATGGTGGTAGCTACACCTTC. This encodes CASSEALFLGDDGGSYTF.

This clonotype was observed many times. The chain employs TRBV20-1 and TRBJ1-1; TRBD1 aligns across 9 bases. The CDR3 length is 14 residues. Trimming took 3 bases from V and 6 from J; bases not matched to a gene: 8. CDR1 DFQATT and CDR2 SNEGSKA come from the germline V gene (reference sequence). CDR3 DNA: TGCAGTGCTAGTTCTCTCGACAGGGGGGCTGAAGCTTTCTTT. This sequence encodes CSASSLDRGAEAFF.

This clonotype is termed medium-sized. A junction end diverges from the germline sequence, so it may reflect a read error. The chain couples TRBV7-9 to TRBJ2-7; 8 positions agree with TRBD2. Germline V gene lookup returns CDR1 SEHNR and CDR2 FQNEAQ (reference sequence). The CDR3 is made up of 13 amino acids. The DNA for the CDR3 is TGTGCCAGCAGCCTAGCGGGCTCCTACGAGCAGTACTTC. Protein: CASSLAGSYEQYF.

By share, this clonotype counts as medium-sized. The genes are TRBV10-3 and TRBJ2-1; the match to TRBD2 covers 14 bases. The V gene's germline CDR1 is ENHRY and CDR2 SYGVKD. The CDR3 is made up of 18 amino acids. After removal of 3 bases from V and 7 bases from J, the junction contained 11 bases not matched to a gene. The CDR3 here is CAISDQTQGLAGENEQFF. Here the CDR3 DNA reads TGTGCCATCAGTGACCAGACCCAGGGACTAGCGGGGGAAAATGAGCAGTTCTTC.

This clonotype was seen at least ten times. The V call is TRBV20-1, the J call TRBJ2-1; 10 nucleotides match TRBD1. Germline CDR1 is DFQATT and CDR2 is SNEGSKA (reference sequence). The CDR3 covers 18 residues. V lost 0 bases, J lost 6 bases, and 14 bases stayed unmatched. This chain's CDR3 is CSAREVIPGQGNGNEQFF. In DNA form, the CDR3 reads TGCAGTGCTAGAGAAGTTATCCCGGGACAGGGGAATGGCAATGAGCAGTTCTTC.

This clonotype has ten or more counts. V and J are TRBV4-1 and TRBJ1-1; 7 positions match TRBD1. CDR1 and CDR2 from the germline V gene are MGHRA and YSYEKL. The CDR3 loop spans 15 amino acids. With V trimmed by 5 bases and J by 4 bases, 10 bases remained unmatched. CDR3 sequence: CASSTTGQGGTEAFF. The CDR3 DNA reads TGCGCCAGCAGCACTACCGGGCAGGGGGGCACTGAAGCTTTCTTT.

This clonotype has a count of ten or more. The CDR3 loop reads CASSLEGTSMDQPQHF. DNA of the CDR3: TGCGCCAGCAGCTTGGAAGGTACAAGCATGGATCAGCCCCAGCATTTT. V and J are TRBV5-1 and TRBJ1-5; D gene uncertain. V lost 0 bases and J 5 bases, leaving 15 bases between the germline ends. The CDR3 spans 16 residues. Germline V CDR1 and CDR2: SGHRS, YFSETQ.

There are a few counts of this clonotype. CDR3 sequence: CASSEPWESTDTQYF. In DNA form, the CDR3 reads TGTGCCAGCAGTGAACCTTGGGAGTCCACAGATACGCAGTATTTT. The chain couples TRBV2 to TRBJ2-3, with D perhaps TRBD2 (5 bases). Deletions cut 2 bases from V and 2 bases from J, with 11 bases between. The CDR3 loop spans 15 amino acids. Germline V gene data show CDR1 as SNHLY and CDR2 as FYNNEI.

This clonotype was picked up many times. V usage is TRBV12-3 or TRBV12-4 and J usage is TRBJ1-1; weak D call: TRBD1 (6 bases). V was trimmed by 5 bases and J by 4 bases, leaving 14 bases between them. The CDR3 is 14 residues long. CDR3 residues: CASSATGYGTEAFF. The CDR3 coding sequence is TGTGCCAGCAGTGCGACAGGTTATGGCACTGAAGCTTTCTTT.

This clonotype was counted many times. The CDR3 protein is CASSQDRGSYNEQFF. For the CDR3, the DNA is TGCGCCAGCAGCCAAGACAGGGGATCCTACAATGAGCAGTTCTTC. The gene calls are TRBV10-2 and TRBJ2-1; 8 bases are a match to TRBD1. Germline-derived CDR1 and CDR2 are WSHSY and SAAADI. The CDR3 spans 15 residues. After removal of 6 bases from V and 1 base from J, the junction contained 5 bases not matched to a gene.

This clonotype was observed many times. V is TRBV7-9 and J is TRBJ2-7; 9 positions match TRBD1. Germline CDR1 and CDR2: SEHNR and FQNEAQ (reference sequence). The CDR3 length is 20 residues. V lost 4 bases, J lost 0 bases, and 19 bases stayed unmatched. The chain's CDR3 is CASSSPSGQGAGKLSYEQYF. CDR3 coding DNA: TGTGCCAGCAGCTCTCCTTCGGGACAGGGAGCGGGCAAACTCTCCTACGAGCAGTACTTC. The entire variable domain, with the rest obtained from reference TRBV7-9 and TRBJ2-7, is as follows: DTGVSQNPRHKITKRGQNVTFRCDPISEHNRLYWYRQTLGQGPEFLTYFQNEAQLEKSRLLSDRFSAERPKGSFSTLEIQRTEQGDSAMYLCASSSPSGQGAGKLSYEQYFGPGTRLTVT.

In this sample, this clonotype turned up many times. The genes are TRBV5-1 and TRBJ2-3; D tentatively fits TRBD1 or TRBD2 (5 bases each). Per the germline V gene, CDR1 is SGHRS and CDR2 is YFSETQ. This CDR3 has 14 amino acids. V was clipped by 1 base and J by 5 bases, with 11 bases between them. The CDR3 sequence: CASSLMERGDTQYF. In DNA form, the CDR3 reads TGCGCCAGCAGCTTGATGGAGAGGGGAGATACGCAGTATTTT.

This clonotype was counted ten times or more. V is TRBV27 and J is TRBJ2-1; D tentatively reads TRBD1 or TRBD2 (5 bases each). Trimming removed 6 bases at V and 2 bases at J, with 14 bases between. This CDR3 is 15 amino acids long. CDR1 is MNHEY, CDR2 SMNVEV, per germline (reference sequence). This CDR3 is CASSLTGGPYNEQFF. The CDR3 bases are TGTGCCAGCAGCCTCACTGGGGGACCCTACAATGAGCAGTTCTTC.

This clonotype was counted ten times or more. The V and J genes are TRBV5-1 and TRBJ1-1, with D unresolved. The CDR3 extends over 16 amino acids. The V end lost 3 bases, the J end lost 4 bases, and 19 bases lay between the germline ends. Germline CDR1 is SGHRS and CDR2 is YFSETQ. The CDR3, as DNA: TGCGCCAGCAGCTCCTCCTTTGTGGGGTTCGGCACTGAAGCTTTCTTT. This sequence encodes CASSSSFVGFGTEAFF.